This TCR beta chain stems from a study of response to subunit inactivated influenza vaccine. In its sample, this clonotype was seen a few times. V was trimmed by 8 bases and J by 8 bases, leaving 21 bases between them. CDR1 and CDR2 (germline): MGHDK, SYGVNS. There are 14 residues in the CDR3. From the RT-PCR reads, TCRdb called clonotypes with MiXCR, one entry per CDR3 protein. The sample records under 500,000 distinct CDR3 sequences, 9.5% to 12% being singletons. The rearrangement joins TRBV25-1 to TRBJ1-2; D perhaps matches TRBD1 (6 bases). The sample in question was PBMCs from blood, obtained roughly 47 days after vaccination. The receptor comes from a man aged 50-59 years who received an inactivated influenza vaccine. CDR3 DNA: TGTGCCAGCTTACCCCAAGGCAGGGGCGGGGGCTACACCTTC. It encodes CASLPQGRGGGYTF.